This TCR beta chain was recovered during a study of STAT5B mutations in CD4+ large granular lymphocyte leukemia. This clone was recorded only once. Clones were sequenced by immunoSEQ multiplex PCR, and TCRdb holds only the in-frame ones, with some missing. The sample contains under 35,000 clones, roughly 91% of which appear only once. Material: CD4+ T cells from blood buffy coats. This clonotype originated in a human donor in good health.

This chain's CDR3 is CASSLAQGSGNTIYF. CDR3 nucleotide sequence: TGCGCCAGCAGCTTGGCACAGGGCTCTGGAAACACCATATATTTT. V is TRBV5-1 and J is TRBJ1-3, with D possibly being TRBD1 (6 bases). The CDR3 sequence is 15 residues long. Germline values: CDR1 SGHRS, CDR2 YFSETQ. V was cut by 0 bases and J by 0 bases, with 7 bases left in between.